This T cell receptor beta chain derives from a study of response to subunit inactivated influenza vaccine. Points on this clonotype: Its cognate antigen is unknown.

The ends were cut back, 3 bases at V and 3 bases at J, with 8 bases in the middle. CDR1 is SGHAT and CDR2 is FQNNGV in the germline V gene. The CDR3 extends over 14 amino acids. TCRdb reprocessed the RT-PCR reads via MiXCR and lists one record per CDR3 protein. The top ten clones hold about 10% of a sample with about 620,000 distinct CDR3 sequences, 11% of them seen once. Study observations and caveats: It was the authors' suggestion that each seasonal influenza vaccination recruits few new T cells.

These data are also associated with another study on T cells expressing NK-cell markers. As that study records: Production of TCR beta cDNA relied on 5'RACE template switching with UMIs. Among eight sequenced donors, seven carried HCMV seropositivity while one was seronegative. Clarity on HCMV specificity was lacking for the expanded NKG2C+ T cell clones.

The V and J genes are TRBV11-2 and TRBJ1-4; possible D gene TRBD1, 5 bases. The sequence came from a man aged 45-65 years who received an inactivated influenza vaccine. This material consisted of PBMCs from blood, taken on the day of vaccination. The CDR3 region is CASSLRGANEKLFF. The CDR3 bases are TGTGCCAGCAGCTTGCGGGGGGCTAATGAAAAACTGTTTTTT.